This is a list of T cell receptor beta chains from one sample in a study of shared clonotypes between healthy human individuals. Generated by immunoSEQ multiplex PCR, the TCRdb table keeps only in-frame clones and is missing some. In the table there are fewer than 650,000 clones, around 80% of which are singletons. Sequenced: PBMCs. Every receptor here comes from a woman in her 40s in good health. Some clones in this sample may be carry-over from other donors' samples. Both conserved end residues are part of each CDR3. Fields, in order: clone size, V gene, D gene, J gene, CDR3 protein, CDR3 DNA. The D gene is left open where the match is weak. The size of a clone is reported for some rows only, either as once, few or many, or as a class for expanded clones.

abundance: NA; v_gene: TRBV6-4; d_gene: NA; j_gene: TRBJ1-2; CDR3aa: CASSASPQGGYTF; CDR3nt: TGTGCCAGCAGTGCCTCACCTCAGGGGGGCTACACCTTC
abundance: NA; v_gene: TRBV29-1; d_gene: NA; j_gene: TRBJ2-3; CDR3aa: CSLGPDTQYF; CDR3nt: TGCAGTCTTGGGCCAGATACGCAGTATTTT
abundance: NA; v_gene: TRBV18; d_gene: NA; j_gene: TRBJ1-1; CDR3aa: CASSPVRMNTEAFF; CDR3nt: TGTGCCAGCTCACCGGTACGGATGAACACTGAAGCTTTCTTT
abundance: NA; v_gene: TRBV10-2; d_gene: NA; j_gene: TRBJ2-5; CDR3aa: CASSRQKQETQYF; CDR3nt: TGCGCCAGCAGCCGACAGAAACAAGAGACCCAGTACTTC
abundance: NA; v_gene: TRBV5-1; d_gene: TRBD1; j_gene: TRBJ2-1; CDR3aa: CASSKGQGPYNEQFF; CDR3nt: TGCGCCAGCAGCAAAGGACAGGGACCCTACAATGAGCAGTTCTTC
abundance: NA; v_gene: TRBV4-3; d_gene: TRBD1; j_gene: TRBJ2-2; CDR3aa: CASSLRPGQLNTGELFF; CDR3nt: TGCGCCAGCAGCCTGAGACCGGGACAGCTGAACACCGGGGAGCTGTTTTTT
abundance: NA; v_gene: TRBV28; d_gene: NA; j_gene: TRBJ2-2; CDR3aa: CASSLDAGVFSMDTGELFF; CDR3nt: TGTGCCAGCAGTTTGGACGCAGGGGTTTTTAGTATGGACACCGGGGAGCTGTTTTTT
abundance: once; v_gene: TRBV28; d_gene: TRBD1; j_gene: TRBJ1-4; CDR3aa: CASSLGGWTGSRAQEKLFF; CDR3nt: TGTGCCAGCAGTTTAGGGGGCTGGACAGGCAGTAGGGCCCAAGAAAAACTGTTTTTT
abundance: NA; v_gene: TRBV11-2; d_gene: NA; j_gene: TRBJ2-2; CDR3aa: CASSLLGGGGELFF; CDR3nt: TGTGCCAGCAGCCTACTGGGGGGTGGCGGGGAGCTGTTTTTT
abundance: NA; v_gene: TRBV18; d_gene: TRBD2; j_gene: TRBJ2-7; CDR3aa: CASSPPGLPSYEQYF; CDR3nt: TGTGCCAGCTCACCACCGGGACTACCTTCCTACGAGCAGTACTTC
abundance: NA; v_gene: TRBV20-1; d_gene: NA; j_gene: TRBJ2-7; CDR3aa: CSAEAGLTNF; CDR3nt: TGCAGTGCCGAGGCAGGACTGACTAACTTC
abundance: NA; v_gene: TRBV2; d_gene: TRBD1; j_gene: TRBJ1-3; CDR3aa: CASSRDRDGNTIYF; CDR3nt: TGTGCCAGCAGTCGGGACAGGGATGGAAACACCATATATTTT
abundance: NA; v_gene: TRBV7-6; d_gene: NA; j_gene: TRBJ2-3; CDR3aa: CASSLSGERGTDTQYF; CDR3nt: TGTGCCAGCAGCTTATCCGGGGAAAGGGGCACAGATACGCAGTATTTT
abundance: NA; v_gene: TRBV28; d_gene: NA; j_gene: TRBJ2-7; CDR3aa: CASSLLRYSYEQYF; CDR3nt: TGTGCCAGCAGTTTACTCAGGTACTCCTACGAGCAGTACTTC